This TCR beta chain was captured by sequencing in a study of shared clonotypes between healthy human individuals. Method: immunoSEQ multiplex PCR; TCRdb's copy keeps in-frame clones and lacks some. The table shows around 560,000 clones, with approximately 96% occurring only once. CDR3 length equals 14 residues. V lost 5 bases and J 2 bases, leaving 13 bases between the germline ends. The germline V gene has CDR1 GTSNPN and CDR2 SVGIG (reference sequence). Terminally differentiated effector memory CD45RA+ cells were left out of the naive CD8 fraction, which was CD45RO-negative and positively selected for CCR7. This clone was detected only a few times.

The rearrangement joins TRBV30 to TRBJ1-5; no clear D. This TCR was recovered from a young woman in good health. The sequenced sample consisted of naive CD8+ T cells sorted from blood. The CDR3 loop is CAWDEATGNQPQHF. DNA of the CDR3: TGTGCCTGGGACGAGGCGACCGGCAATCAGCCCCAGCATTTT. Based on the CDR3 plus reference TRBV30 and TRBJ1-5, the full variable domain is SQTIHQWPATLVQPVGSPLSLECTVEGTSNPNLYWYRQAAGRGLQLLFYSVGIGQISSEVPQNLSASRPQDRQFILSSKKLLLSDSGFYLCAWDEATGNQPQHFGDGTRLSIL.